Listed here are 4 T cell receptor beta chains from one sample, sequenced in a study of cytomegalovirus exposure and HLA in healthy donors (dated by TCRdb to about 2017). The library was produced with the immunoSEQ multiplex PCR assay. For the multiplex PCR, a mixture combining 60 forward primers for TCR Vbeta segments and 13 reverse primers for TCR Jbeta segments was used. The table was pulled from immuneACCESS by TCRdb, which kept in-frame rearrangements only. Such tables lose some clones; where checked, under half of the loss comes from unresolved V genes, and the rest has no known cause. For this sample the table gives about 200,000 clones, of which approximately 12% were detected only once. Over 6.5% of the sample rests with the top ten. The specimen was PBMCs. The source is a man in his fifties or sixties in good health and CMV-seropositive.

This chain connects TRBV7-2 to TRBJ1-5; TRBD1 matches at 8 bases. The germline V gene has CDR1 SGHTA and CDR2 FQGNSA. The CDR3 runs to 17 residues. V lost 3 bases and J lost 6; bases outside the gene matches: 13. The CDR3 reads CASSFGQGGLSSQPQHF. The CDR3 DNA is TGTGCCAGCAGCTTCGGACAGGGAGGATTATCCAGTCAGCCCCAGCATTTT.

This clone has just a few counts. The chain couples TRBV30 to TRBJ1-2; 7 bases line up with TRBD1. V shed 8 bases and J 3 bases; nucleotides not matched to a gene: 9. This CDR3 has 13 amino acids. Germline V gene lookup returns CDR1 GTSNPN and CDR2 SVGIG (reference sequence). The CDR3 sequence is CALTSDRDYGYTF. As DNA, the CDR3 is TGTGCCCTGACGTCCGACAGGGACTATGGCTACACCTTC.

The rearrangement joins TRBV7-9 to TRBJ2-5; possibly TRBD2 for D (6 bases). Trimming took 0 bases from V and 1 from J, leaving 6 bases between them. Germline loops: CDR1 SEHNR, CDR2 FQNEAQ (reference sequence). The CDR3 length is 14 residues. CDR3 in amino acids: CASSLARGQETQYF. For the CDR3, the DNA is TGTGCCAGCAGCTTAGCGCGGGGCCAAGAGACCCAGTACTTC.

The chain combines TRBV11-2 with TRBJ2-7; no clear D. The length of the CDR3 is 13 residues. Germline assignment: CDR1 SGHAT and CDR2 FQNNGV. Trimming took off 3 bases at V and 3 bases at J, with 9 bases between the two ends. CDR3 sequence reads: CASSFLTGYEQYF. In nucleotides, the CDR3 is TGTGCCAGCAGCTTTTTGACGGGCTACGAGCAGTACTTC.